The 9 T cell receptor beta chains in this list originate from one sample, sequenced in a study of human T cells and chemical hapten exposure. Sample time point: healthy volunteer bleed at 2 weeks. Unfractionated whole blood served as the source for total RNA extraction. TCRdb re-analysed the RACE reads in MiXCR, keeping a single row per CDR3 protein. Of approximately 33,000 distinct CDR3 sequences listed, nearly 7.5% are singletons. The sequenced sample consisted of whole blood. The receptors come from a human donor in good health. Some clones in this sample may be carry-over from other donors' samples.

This clonotype was seen at least ten times. This sequence joins TRBV10-3 and TRBJ2-1; 8 nucleotides match TRBD1. V trimming: 2 bases; J trimming: 5 bases; junction bases outside the gene matches: 8. The CDR3 is made up of 16 amino acids. Looked up from germline, CDR1 is ENHRY and CDR2 is SYGVKD. CDR3 DNA: TGTGCCATCAGTGAGGGCTACGGACAGGGTAACAATGAGCAGTTCTTC. It codes for CAISEGYGQGNNEQFF.

This clonotype was counted a few times. CDR3 loop: CASSPDTGGNSPLHF. CDR3 bases: TGTGCCAGCAGCCCCGACACAGGGGGGAATTCACCCCTCCACTTT. This chain joins TRBV7-2 and TRBJ1-6; 8 positions agree with TRBD1. Germline assignment: CDR1 SGHTA and CDR2 FQGNSA. The CDR3 is 15 amino acids. The J segment lost 7 bases and the V segment lost 5 bases, leaving 7 bases of the junction unmatched. Based on the CDR3 plus reference TRBV7-2 and TRBJ1-6, the full variable domain is GAGVSQSPSNKVTEKGKDVELRCDPISGHTALYWYRQSLGQGLEFLIYFQGNSAPDKSGLPSDRFSAERTGGSVSTLTIQRTQQEDSAVYLCASSPDTGGNSPLHFGNGTRLTVT.

This clonotype was observed a few times. The chain combines TRBV3-1 with TRBJ1-4; the D is unclear. V lost 5 bases and J 12 bases, leaving 13 bases between the germline ends. The CDR3 spans 12 residues. CDR1 is LGHDT, CDR2 YNNKEL, per germline (reference sequence). CDR3 nucleotides: TGTGCCAGCAGCGTATGGGCCGAGGAACTGTTTTTT. It codes for CASSVWAEELFF.

In its sample, this clonotype was seen many times. V is TRBV5-1 and J is TRBJ2-1, with 8 bases fitting TRBD2. The CDR3 has 15 amino acids. Germline trimming cut 0 bases from V and 2 bases from J; bases unmatched to any gene: 1. Looked up from germline, CDR1 is SGHRS and CDR2 is YFSETQ. The CDR3 loop is CASSLEAGAYNEQFF. CDR3 nucleotide sequence: TGCGCCAGCAGCTTGGAAGCGGGAGCCTACAATGAGCAGTTCTTC. Complete variable domain (other parts from reference TRBV5-1 and TRBJ2-1): KAGVTQTPRYLIKTRGQQVTLSCSPISGHRSVSWYQQTPGQGLQFLFEYFSETQRNKGNFPGRFSGRQFSNSRSEMNVSTLELGDSALYLCASSLEAGAYNEQFFGPGTRLTVL.

This clonotype counts as medium-sized. The V call is TRBV3-1, the J call TRBJ2-7; 8 nucleotides line up with TRBD1. The V and J ends lost 4 bases and 3 bases, in that order; junction bases with no gene match: 11. The CDR3 totals 16 residues. Germline loops: CDR1 LGHDT, CDR2 YNNKEL (reference sequence). CDR3 nucleotides: TGTGCCAGCAGCCCTATCCCCACAGGGGGACGCTACGAGCAGTACTTC. It yields the protein CASSPIPTGGRYEQYF.

This clonotype appeared many times. The chain employs TRBV10-3 and TRBJ2-3; D might be TRBD1 or TRBD2, each matching 6 bases. V was cut by 2 bases and J by 0 bases, with 12 bases left in between. The V gene's germline CDR1 is ENHRY and CDR2 SYGVKD. CDR3 length equals 16 residues. The CDR3 DNA sequence: TGTGCCATCAGTGAGGGCGGGACACTAAGCACAGATACGCAGTATTTT. Its protein is CAISEGGTLSTDTQYF.

By share, this clonotype counts as medium-sized. V is TRBV12-3 or TRBV12-4 and J is TRBJ1-1; D not resolved. With 6 bases removed from V and 2 bases from J, the gap between germline ends came to 10 bases. The CDR3 is 13 amino acids. In DNA, the CDR3 is TGTGCCAGCAGCTTACAAGACAACACTGAAGCTTTCTTT. Protein product: CASSLQDNTEAFF.

The sample holds many counts of this clonotype. The chain carries TRBV7-9 and TRBJ2-5; 10 nucleotides match TRBD2. Germline trimming cut 5 bases from V and 1 base from J; bases unmatched to any gene: 4. Germline V gives CDR1 SEHNR, CDR2 FQNEAQ (reference sequence). The CDR3 consists of 15 residues. The chain's CDR3 is CASSPGTSAQETQYF. CDR3 sequence (DNA): TGTGCCAGCAGCCCAGGGACTAGCGCCCAAGAGACCCAGTACTTC.

This chain connects TRBV5-1 to TRBJ2-2; D is possibly TRBD1 (5 bases). Germline loops: CDR1 SGHRS, CDR2 YFSETQ. V gave up 0 bases and J gave up 1 base, with 7 bases separating them. The CDR3 is made up of 15 amino acids. CDR3 protein: CASSLEGKNTGELFF. For the CDR3, the DNA is TGCGCCAGCAGCTTGGAGGGGAAGAACACCGGGGAGCTGTTTTTT. Full variable domain (rest looked up from reference TRBV5-1 and TRBJ2-2): KAGVTQTPRYLIKTRGQQVTLSCSPISGHRSVSWYQQTPGQGLQFLFEYFSETQRNKGNFPGRFSGRQFSNSRSEMNVSTLELGDSALYLCASSLEGKNTGELFFGEGSRLTVL.